These 18 T cell receptor beta chains were all obtained from the same sample, sequenced in a study of molecular identifiers for immune sequencing clone quantification. In TCRdb, the PCR reads were re-called with MiXCR into one record per CDR3 protein. The sample has around 460,000 distinct CDR3 sequences, over 20% seen once. The sequenced material came from naive CD8+ T cells from blood, with Jurkat cell RNA spiked in. This sample's subset: FACS-sorted CD8+CD4-CCR7+CD45RA+ naive T cells. These TCRs come from a human donor in good health. Some libraries in this study had Jurkat cell RNA spiked in.

This clonotype was counted many times. The chain employs TRBV5-6 and TRBJ1-1; TRBD1 aligns across 7 bases. CDR3 length equals 16 residues. CDR1 and CDR2 (germline): SGHDT, YYEEEE. Germline trimming cut 1 base from V and 0 bases from J; bases unmatched to any gene: 6. CDR3 residues: CASSLMTGPMNTEAFF. DNA of the CDR3: TGTGCCAGCAGCTTGATGACAGGGCCAATGAACACTGAAGCTTTCTTT.

This clonotype was observed a handful of times. V and J are TRBV30 and TRBJ1-5; D uncertain. The germline CDR1 and CDR2 sequences are GTSNPN and SVGIG (reference sequence). This CDR3 region has 12 residues. Trimming pared 0 bases from V and 4 bases from J, leaving 4 bases between. The CDR3 here is CAWSVQNQPQHF. The CDR3 coding sequence is TGTGCCTGGAGTGTACAGAATCAGCCCCAGCATTTT.

This clonotype has ten or more counts. The CDR3 loop reads CASSYPGDEQFF. In DNA form, the CDR3 reads TGTGCCAGCAGTTACCCTGGCGATGAGCAGTTCTTC. The chain joins TRBV27 to TRBJ2-1; D call uncertain. The CDR3 extends over 12 amino acids. Germline CDR1 and CDR2: MNHEY and SMNVEV (reference sequence). V was shortened by 4 bases and J by 8 bases, with 9 bases between the two germline ends.

This clonotype showed up many times. J is TRBJ1-3 and V is TRBV7-9; no reliable D call. The germline V and J ends were trimmed by 7 bases and 0 bases, with 13 bases remaining between them. Germline V CDR1 and CDR2: SEHNR, FQNEAQ (reference sequence). The length of the CDR3 is 15 residues. For the CDR3, the DNA is TGTGCCAGCACCGACACCAGACTCTCTGGAAACACCATATATTTT. Its protein product is CASTDTRLSGNTIYF.

J is TRBJ2-2 and V is TRBV2; weak D call: TRBD1 (5 bases). The CDR3 runs 13 residues. Germline assignment: CDR1 SNHLY and CDR2 FYNNEI. Trimming took off 8 bases at V and 3 bases at J, with 10 bases between the two ends. The CDR3 loop is CASGTTDTGELFF. CDR3 DNA: TGTGCCAGCGGCACGACAGACACCGGGGAGCTGTTTTTT. Combining the CDR3 with reference TRBV2 and TRBJ2-2 gives the whole variable domain EPEVTQTPSHQVTQMGQEVILRCVPISNHLYFYWYRQILGQKVEFLVSFYNNEISEKSEIFDDQFSVERPDGSNFTLKIRSTKLEDSAMYFCASGTTDTGELFFGEGSRLTVL.

About this clonotype itself: A much more abundant neighbour one base away suggests this may be a read error. V is TRBV6-5 and J is TRBJ2-5; the D gene is possibly TRBD2 (6 bases). Trimming cost V 0 bases and J 9 bases, with 17 bases left between them. CDR3 length: 15 residues. Germline values: CDR1 MNHEY, CDR2 SVGAGI. The CDR3 sequence is CASSYSVNGGEAQYF. Here the CDR3 DNA reads TGTGCCAGCAGTTACTCCGTGAATGGCGGGGAGGCCCAGTACTTC.

This clonotype was picked up many times. The rearrangement uses TRBV2 and TRBJ2-3; D is unclear. Trimming cost V 1 base and J 0 bases, with 11 bases left between them. The germline V gene encodes CDR1 SNHLY and CDR2 FYNNEI. The CDR3 sequence is 16 residues long. CDR3 bases: TGTGCCAGCAGTGAAGGGCAATGGGTTAGCACAGATACGCAGTATTTT. Residues: CASSEGQWVSTDTQYF.

The rearrangement uses TRBV19 and TRBJ2-3; TRBD2 agrees at 10 bases. This CDR3 is 16 amino acids long. The germline gives CDR1 LNHDA, CDR2 SQIVND (reference sequence). J was trimmed by 4 bases and V by 4 bases; bases with no gene match: 8. The CDR3 reads CASSTAGGPGADTQYF. Written as DNA, the CDR3 is TGTGCCAGTAGTACAGCGGGGGGGCCGGGTGCAGATACGCAGTATTTT.

J is TRBJ2-2 and V is TRBV15; D may correspond to TRBD1 or TRBD2 (5 bases each). The CDR3 contains 17 residues. V lost 0 bases and J 4 bases, leaving 15 bases between the germline ends. Germline V CDR1 and CDR2: LNHNV, YYDKDF (reference sequence). The DNA for the CDR3 is TGTGCCACCAGCAGAGATCTCTTAGGGGCGGGCACCGGGGAGCTGTTTTTT. It translates to CATSRDLLGAGTGELFF.

There are a few counts of this clonotype. This chain links TRBV19 with TRBJ2-1; no clear D. The CDR3 has 14 amino acids. Germline assignment: CDR1 LNHDA and CDR2 SQIVND (reference sequence). V lost 3 bases and J 10 bases, leaving 16 bases between the germline ends. CDR3 protein: CASSINLPGWEQFF. CDR3 in DNA: TGTGCCAGTAGTATTAATTTACCAGGCTGGGAGCAGTTCTTC.

About this clonotype itself: This could be a read error, since a much larger clone is one nucleotide away. This chain joins TRBV5-4 and TRBJ2-7; tentatively, D is TRBD2 (7 bases). CDR3 length: 14 amino acids. The germline gives CDR1 SGHNT, CDR2 YYREEE (reference sequence). CDR3 bases: TGTACCAGCAGCCTGGGCCTAGGGGGGGAGGAGCAGTACTTC. Translated: CTSSLGLGGEEQYF.

At least ten counts were recorded for this clonotype. The chain carries TRBV7-9 and TRBJ1-4; D is possibly TRBD1 (6 bases). This CDR3 region has 20 residues. Germline CDR1 is SEHNR and CDR2 is FQNEAQ (reference sequence). Trimming removed 5 bases from V and 6 bases from J, with 31 bases in between. The CDR3 loop reads CASSRIPPGQRALGDEKLFF. CDR3 nucleotide sequence: TGTGCCAGCAGCAGGATCCCTCCCGGACAGAGAGCCTTAGGGGATGAAAAACTGTTTTTT.

The table lists this clonotype with a few counts. The gene calls are TRBV13 and TRBJ2-7; 9 nucleotides match TRBD2. The ends lost 6 bases at V and 3 bases at J; junction bases unmatched: 6. The CDR3 is 14 amino acids. CDR1 and CDR2 (germline): PRHDT, FYEKMQ (reference sequence). CDR3 loop: CASRSGLADYEQYF. The DNA of the CDR3 is TGTGCCAGCAGGTCGGGACTAGCTGACTACGAGCAGTACTTC. Based on the CDR3 plus reference TRBV13 and TRBJ2-7, the full variable domain is AAGVIQSPRHLIKEKRETATLKCYPIPRHDTVYWYQQGPGQDPQFLISFYEKMQSDKGSIPDRFSAQQFSDYHSELNMSSLELGDSALYFCASRSGLADYEQYFGPGTRLTVT.

This clonotype was seen only a few times. The chain carries TRBV29-1 and TRBJ2-1, with 8 bases that match TRBD2. J was trimmed by 4 bases and V by 0 bases; bases with no gene match: 8. CDR3 size: 16 residues. CDR1 and CDR2 (germline): SQVTM, ANQGSEA. The CDR3 reads CSVEEASIAGYNEQFF. CDR3 bases: TGCAGCGTTGAAGAGGCCTCGATAGCGGGATACAATGAGCAGTTCTTC.

As for this clonotype: A clone one base away is much larger, so this may be a read error. The chain combines TRBV2 with TRBJ1-5; a possible D gene is TRBD1 (6 bases). The CDR3 consists of 14 residues. The ends were cut back, 6 bases at V and 8 bases at J, with 17 bases in the middle. Germline V gene data show CDR1 as SNHLY and CDR2 as FYNNEI. CDR3 nucleotides: TGTGCCAGCAGCGGGGGCCAGGGGAGGGAGCCCCAGCATTTT. Protein sequence: CASSGGQGREPQHF.

Ten or more counts support this clonotype. The rearrangement uses TRBV7-2 and TRBJ1-6; no firm D call. This CDR3 contains 16 residues. The germline CDR1 and CDR2 sequences are SGHTA and FQGNSA. With 5 bases removed from V and 0 bases from J, the gap between germline ends came to 11 bases. The CDR3 region has the DNA TGTGCCAGCAGCCCCCCCCTAGGCTCCTATAATTCACCCCTCCACTTT. This encodes CASSPPLGSYNSPLHF. Looking up the rest from reference TRBV7-2 and TRBJ1-6 gives the full variable domain: GAGVSQSPSNKVTEKGKDVELRCDPISGHTALYWYRQSLGQGLEFLIYFQGNSAPDKSGLPSDRFSAERTGGSVSTLTIQRTQQEDSAVYLCASSPPLGSYNSPLHFGNGTRLTVT.

The V gene is TRBV30, the J gene TRBJ1-1; D unresolved. Germline-derived CDR1 and CDR2 are GTSNPN and SVGIG (reference sequence). Trimming left V 3 bases short and J 0 bases short, with 5 bases between. CDR3 size: 12 residues. The CDR3 protein is CAWSPMNTEAFF. CDR3 DNA: TGTGCCTGGAGCCCCATGAACACTGAAGCTTTCTTT.

This clonotype came up many times. The chain carries TRBV30 and TRBJ2-7, with D perhaps TRBD1 (5 bases). Germline lookup yields CDR1 GTSNPN and CDR2 SVGIG (reference sequence). Trimming took off 3 bases at V and 3 bases at J, with 12 bases between the two ends. The CDR3 length is 13 residues. The CDR3 DNA follows: TGTGCCTGGAGAGGTCCCAGGGACTACGAGCAGTACTTC. Its translation: CAWRGPRDYEQYF.